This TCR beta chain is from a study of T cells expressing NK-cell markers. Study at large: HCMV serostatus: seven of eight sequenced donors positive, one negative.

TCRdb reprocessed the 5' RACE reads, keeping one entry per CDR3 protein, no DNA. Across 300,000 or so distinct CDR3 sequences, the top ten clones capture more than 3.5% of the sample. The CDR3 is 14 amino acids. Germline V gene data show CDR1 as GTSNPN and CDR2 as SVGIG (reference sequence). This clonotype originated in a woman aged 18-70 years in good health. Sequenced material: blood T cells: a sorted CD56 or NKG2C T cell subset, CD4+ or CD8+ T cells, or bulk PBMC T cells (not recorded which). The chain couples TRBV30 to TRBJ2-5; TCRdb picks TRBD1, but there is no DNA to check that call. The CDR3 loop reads CACNRDRVSETQYF.